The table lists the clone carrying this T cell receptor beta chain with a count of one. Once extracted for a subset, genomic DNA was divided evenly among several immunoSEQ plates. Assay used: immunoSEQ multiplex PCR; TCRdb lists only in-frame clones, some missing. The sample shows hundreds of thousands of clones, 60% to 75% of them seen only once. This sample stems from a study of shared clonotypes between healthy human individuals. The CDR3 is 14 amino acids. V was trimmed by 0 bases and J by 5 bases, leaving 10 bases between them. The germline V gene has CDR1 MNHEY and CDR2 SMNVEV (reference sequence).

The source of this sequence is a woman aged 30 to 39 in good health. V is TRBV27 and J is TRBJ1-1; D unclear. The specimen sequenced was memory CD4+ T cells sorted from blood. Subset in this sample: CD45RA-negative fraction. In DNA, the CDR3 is TGTGCCAGCAGTTTATCGCGAGGGTATACTGAAGCTTTCTTT. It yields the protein CASSLSRGYTEAFF.